Shown below are 31 T cell receptor beta chains from a single sample sequenced in a study of T cell responses to AZD1222 COVID-19 vaccine. The assay was immunoSEQ multiplex PCR, and TCRdb's table has in-frame clones only and misses some. The data contain 150,000 or so clones, about 92% of them singletons. The source was peripheral blood, collected on day 0 of AZD1222 vaccination. The source is an adult in good health.

The CDR3 reads CASSGRQGGSPLHF. The CDR3 DNA is TGTGCCAGCAGCGGTCGTCAGGGAGGATCACCCCTCCACTTT. V and J are TRBV14 and TRBJ1-6, with D tentatively TRBD1 (5 bases). Trimming cost V 5 bases and J 10 bases, with 15 bases left between them. This CDR3 is built from 14 residues. Germline CDR1 SGHDN, CDR2 FVKESK.

The gene calls are TRBV5-7 and TRBJ2-7; D gene ambiguous. TRBV5-7 counts as an open reading frame of uncertain function. Trimming shortened V by 0 bases and J by 6 bases, and 1 base separated the two germline ends. There are 10 residues in the CDR3. The CDR3 sequence is CASSLVEQYF. Written as DNA, the CDR3 is TGTGCCAGCAGCTTGGTCGAGCAGTACTTC.

The rearrangement joins TRBV7-3 to TRBJ2-1; 8 bases are a match to TRBD1. The length of the CDR3 is 14 residues. Losses at the gene ends were 5 bases for V and 7 bases for J; bases not matched to a gene: 7. Per germline, CDR1 SGHTA and CDR2 FQGTGA. The CDR3 is CASSVQGAGNEQFF. Written as DNA, the CDR3 is TGTGCCAGCAGCGTTCAGGGGGCGGGGAATGAGCAGTTCTTC.

About this clone: A read error may produce the germline difference seen at one junction end. The chain combines TRBV13 with TRBJ1-2; unclear D gene. This CDR3 region has 14 residues. Germline loops: CDR1 PRHDT, CDR2 FYEKMQ (reference sequence). The CDR3 DNA is TGTGCCAGCAGCCTAGGAACAGAGACCTGGGGCTACACCTTC. Translating gives CASSLGTETWGYTF. The complete variable domain, with remaining parts taken from reference TRBV13 and TRBJ1-2, reads AAGVIQSPRHLIKEKRETATLKCYPIPRHDTVYWYQQGPGQDPQFLISFYEKMQSDKGSIPDRFSAQQFSDYHSELNMSSLELGDSALYFCASSLGTETWGYTFGSGTRLTVV.

The gene calls are TRBV7-9 and TRBJ2-7; D not resolved. Trimming pared 1 base from V and 0 bases from J, leaving 13 bases between. The CDR3 length is 16 residues. Per the germline V gene, CDR1 is SEHNR and CDR2 is FQNEAQ (reference sequence). The CDR3 nucleotides read TGTGCCAGCAGCTTAGAGGGCGGAAGAATCTCCTACGAGCAGTACTTC. It specifies CASSLEGGRISYEQYF. The whole variable domain, remainder taken from reference TRBV7-9 and TRBJ2-7, is DTGVSQNPRHKITKRGQNVTFRCDPISEHNRLYWYRQTLGQGPEFLTYFQNEAQLEKSRLLSDRFSAERPKGSFSTLEIQRTEQGDSAMYLCASSLEGGRISYEQYFGPGTRLTVT.

The chain uses TRBV5-6 and TRBJ2-7; D is undetermined. The CDR3 length is 15 residues. CDR1 SGHDT and CDR2 YYEEEE come from the germline V gene. Trimming shortened V by 0 bases and J by 0 bases, and 10 bases separated the two germline ends. CDR3 protein: CASSLGRLGSYEQYF. In DNA form, the CDR3 reads TGTGCCAGCAGCTTGGGACGATTAGGCTCCTACGAGCAGTACTTC.

The sample holds one count of this clone. The chain joins TRBV18 to TRBJ2-7, with D tentatively TRBD2 (6 bases). Per germline, CDR1 KGHSH and CDR2 LQKENI. Trimming shortened V by 4 bases and J by 1 base, and 17 bases separated the two germline ends. The CDR3 spans 16 residues. Written as DNA, the CDR3 is TGTGCCAGCTCACGCATAGCTAGCGAGGGATCCTACGAGCAGTACTTC. This encodes CASSRIASEGSYEQYF.

The V call is TRBV19, the J call TRBJ2-1; the D is unclear. This CDR3 spans 13 amino acids. V was cut by 4 bases and J by 4 bases, with 8 bases left in between. Germline loops: CDR1 LNHDA, CDR2 SQIVND (reference sequence). DNA for the CDR3: TGTGCCAGTAGTACTGACCCTTACAATGAGCAGTTCTTC. This translates into CASSTDPYNEQFF.

The V call is TRBV19, the J call TRBJ1-1, with D hard to call. The CDR3 extends over 13 amino acids. CDR1 and CDR2 from the germline V gene are LNHDA and SQIVND (reference sequence). The ends were cut back, 4 bases at V and 3 bases at J, with 9 bases in the middle. This CDR3 reads CASSTQRDTEAFF. In nucleotides, the CDR3 is TGTGCCAGTAGTACACAGCGGGACACTGAAGCTTTCTTT.

The V gene is TRBV4-1, the J gene TRBJ1-3; 7 nucleotides match TRBD1. Germline trimming cut 2 bases from V and 2 bases from J; bases unmatched to any gene: 9. Germline CDR1 reads MGHRA; CDR2 reads YSYEKL. This CDR3 spans 17 amino acids. For the CDR3, the DNA is TGCGCCAGCAGCCAAACCAAGGGGGCGCTGACTGGAAACACCATATATTTT. As protein: CASSQTKGALTGNTIYF.

This chain links TRBV6-2 or TRBV6-3 with TRBJ1-1, with unresolved D. The CDR3 runs to 13 residues. The ends were cut back, 2 bases at V and 7 bases at J, with 11 bases in the middle. Germline CDR1 is MNHEY and CDR2 is SVGEGT. The CDR3 sequence is CASSYPPIDEAFF. CDR3 sequence (DNA): TGTGCCAGCAGTTACCCACCTATTGATGAAGCTTTCTTT.

This chain joins TRBV7-9 and TRBJ1-6; 9 nucleotides match TRBD1. The CDR3 extends over 15 amino acids. With 5 bases clipped from V and 10 bases from J, the junction kept 9 bases outside the gene matches. Germline-derived CDR1 and CDR2 are SEHNR and FQNEAQ (reference sequence). The CDR3 DNA follows: TGTGCCAGCAGCACCCGGGACAGGGAGAGGTCACCCCTCCACTTT. Translated, it gives CASSTRDRERSPLHF. The full variable domain, its missing parts supplied by reference TRBV7-9 and TRBJ1-6, is DTGVSQNPRHKITKRGQNVTFRCDPISEHNRLYWYRQTLGQGPEFLTYFQNEAQLEKSRLLSDRFSAERPKGSFSTLEIQRTEQGDSAMYLCASSTRDRERSPLHFGNGTRLTVT.

The V gene is TRBV2, the J gene TRBJ2-1, with 11 bases fitting TRBD2. Germline CDR1 SNHLY, CDR2 FYNNEI. The trim removed 6 bases at V and 4 bases at J, leaving 5 bases unmatched. The CDR3 has 15 residues. The CDR3 region is CASRPRLAGYNEQFF. The CDR3 region has the DNA TGTGCCAGCAGACCTAGACTAGCGGGATACAATGAGCAGTTCTTC.

V is TRBV19 and J is TRBJ2-1; the match to TRBD2 covers 7 bases. The V gene end was trimmed by 5 bases and the J gene end by 5 bases; junction bases not matched to a gene: 6. CDR3 size: 14 residues. Germline V gene lookup returns CDR1 LNHDA and CDR2 SQIVND (reference sequence). The CDR3 DNA is TGTGCCAGTAGTTTTCTAGCGGACAACAATGAGCAGTTCTTC. It specifies CASSFLADNNEQFF. Variable domain in full (rest from reference TRBV19 and TRBJ2-1): DGGITQSPKYLFRKEGQNVTLSCEQNLNHDAMYWYRQDPGQGLRLIYYSQIVNDFQKGDIAEGYSVSREKKESFPLTVTSAQKNPTAFYLCASSFLADNNEQFFGPGTRLTVL.

The chain couples TRBV5-8 to TRBJ2-5; D uncertain. The CDR3 runs to 11 residues. V lost 4 bases, J lost 2 bases, and 3 bases lay in between. Per germline, CDR1 SGHTS and CDR2 YDEGEE. CDR3 residues: CASSHQETQYF. The CDR3 DNA reads as TGTGCCAGCAGCCATCAAGAGACCCAGTACTTC.

This rearrangement joins TRBV7-9 to TRBJ2-7, with D unclear. V lost 3 bases, J lost 0 bases, and 6 bases lay in between. Per the germline V gene, CDR1 is SEHNR and CDR2 is FQNEAQ (reference sequence). The CDR3 has 13 amino acids. The CDR3 DNA follows: TGTGCCAGCAGCTTGAAGAGCTCCTACGAGCAGTACTTC. Amino acids: CASSLKSSYEQYF.

This rearrangement joins TRBV10-3 to TRBJ2-3; 10 bases line up with TRBD2. CDR3 size: 17 residues. Germline V CDR1 and CDR2: ENHRY, SYGVKD. V was pared by 2 bases and J by 2 bases, with 7 bases of the junction left unmatched. CDR3 DNA: TGTGCCATCAGTGAGCTGGCTAGCGGGAGCAACACAGATACGCAGTATTTT. Its protein is CAISELASGSNTDTQYF.

In nucleotides, the CDR3 is TGTGCCAGTAGTTCCGGGGCCGGGGAGCTGTTTTTT. Translated, it gives CASSSGAGELFF. This sequence joins TRBV19 and TRBJ2-2; D is perhaps TRBD2 (5 bases). Trimming removed 5 bases from V and 6 bases from J, with 7 bases in between. The CDR3 spans 12 residues. Per germline, CDR1 LNHDA and CDR2 SQIVND (reference sequence).

The rearrangement uses TRBV4-1 and TRBJ2-7; no clear D gene. Between the trimmed V and J ends, which lost 0 bases and 0 bases, there was a span of 9 bases. CDR1 is MGHRA, CDR2 YSYEKL, per germline. CDR3 length: 15 residues. CDR3 sequence reads: CASSQDPGSSYEQYF. The CDR3 DNA sequence: TGCGCCAGCAGCCAAGACCCAGGAAGCTCCTACGAGCAGTACTTC.

The gene calls are TRBV29-1 and TRBJ2-1; 12 bases line up with TRBD1. Germline trimming cut 3 bases from V and 4 bases from J; bases unmatched to any gene: 1. The CDR3 has 14 residues. Per the germline V gene, CDR1 is SQVTM and CDR2 is ANQGSEA. The CDR3 region is CSVEGQGAYNEQFF. Here the CDR3 DNA reads TGCAGCGTTGAGGGACAGGGGGCTTACAATGAGCAGTTCTTC.

V is TRBV18 and J is TRBJ2-7; the D is unclear. Germline V gives CDR1 KGHSH, CDR2 LQKENI. V was trimmed by 6 bases and J by 0 bases, leaving 15 bases between them. This CDR3 contains 15 residues. The CDR3 here is CASSPMDVSSYEQYF. In nucleotides, the CDR3 is TGTGCCAGCTCCCCGATGGACGTAAGCTCCTACGAGCAGTACTTC.

The count of this clone is one. The chain links TRBV10-3 to TRBJ2-1; TRBD2 matches 16 bases. After removal of 7 bases from V and 12 bases from J, the junction contained 12 bases not matched to a gene. Germline V gene sequence: CDR1 ENHRY, CDR2 SYGVKD. This CDR3 spans 16 amino acids. CDR3 bases: TGTGCCATCACCTTAGGGACTAGCGGGAGGGAGGGCGTGCAGTTCTTC. Amino acids: CAITLGTSGREGVQFF.

This sequence joins TRBV4-3 and TRBJ1-1; a possible D gene is TRBD1 (5 bases). Germline values: CDR1 LGHNA, CDR2 YSLEER. CDR3 length: 13 residues. Trimming shortened V by 2 bases and J by 4 bases, and 8 bases separated the two germline ends. CDR3 nucleotide sequence: TGCGCCAGCAGCCAACGGGGGACCACTGAAGCTTTCTTT. Amino acids: CASSQRGTTEAFF.

The chain joins TRBV2 to TRBJ2-7; 9 bases fit TRBD2. CDR3 length: 15 amino acids. CDR1 and CDR2 (germline): SNHLY, FYNNEI. V lost 6 bases and J lost 2; bases outside the gene matches: 8. The CDR3 coding sequence is TGTGCCAGCAGCTGGGGCGGGGGGGCCGCCTACGAGCAGTACTTC. Translated: CASSWGGGAAYEQYF. Drawing the rest from reference TRBV2 and TRBJ2-7, the complete variable domain is EPEVTQTPSHQVTQMGQEVILRCVPISNHLYFYWYRQILGQKVEFLVSFYNNEISEKSEIFDDQFSVERPDGSNFTLKIRSTKLEDSAMYFCASSWGGGAAYEQYFGPGTRLTVT.

The rearrangement joins TRBV29-1 to TRBJ2-2, with TRBD1 matching 8 bases. After removal of 8 bases from V and 5 bases from J, the junction contained 10 bases not matched to a gene. This CDR3 has 14 amino acids. CDR1 is SQVTM, CDR2 ANQGSEA, per germline. DNA for the CDR3: TGCAGCAACCTGGACAGGGTCGGAACCGGGGAGCTGTTTTTT. Protein sequence: CSNLDRVGTGELFF.

The chain links TRBV19 to TRBJ1-1; D is undetermined. Trimming left V 3 bases short and J 0 bases short, with 8 bases between. Germline V gene data show CDR1 as LNHDA and CDR2 as SQIVND (reference sequence). This CDR3 region has 14 residues. CDR3 loop: CASSMLGMNTEAFF. As DNA, the CDR3 is TGTGCCAGTAGTATGCTGGGGATGAACACTGAAGCTTTCTTT.

This sequence joins TRBV27 and TRBJ1-6; TRBD1 is a possible D gene (6 bases). The V end lost 4 bases, the J end lost 7 bases, and 14 bases lay between the germline ends. This CDR3 has 15 residues. The V gene's germline CDR1 is MNHEY and CDR2 SMNVEV (reference sequence). CDR3 coding DNA: TGTGCCAGCAGTTACGACAGGAGTTGGAATTCACCCCTCCACTTT. As protein: CASSYDRSWNSPLHF.

CDR3 nucleotides: TGTGCCAGCAGCTTAGGGGACAGGTCACACGAGCAGTACTTC. Translation gives CASSLGDRSHEQYF. This chain connects TRBV11-2 to TRBJ2-7, with 8 bases aligning to TRBD1. Looked up from germline, CDR1 is SGHAT and CDR2 is FQNNGV. The V gene end was trimmed by 1 base and the J gene end by 5 bases; junction bases not matched to a gene: 4. This CDR3 is 14 amino acids long.

This chain joins TRBV7-2 and TRBJ1-6, with D perhaps matching TRBD1 (5 bases). CDR3 length: 15 residues. Between the trimmed V and J ends, which lost 1 base and 9 bases, there was a span of 13 bases. Germline assignment: CDR1 SGHTA and CDR2 FQGNSA. CDR3 sequence: CASSLGAGQTSPLHF. DNA for the CDR3: TGTGCCAGCAGCTTAGGGGCAGGGCAAACTTCACCCCTCCACTTT.

The V call is TRBV6-1, the J call TRBJ2-1; 10 bases are a match to TRBD2. Looked up from germline, CDR1 is MNHNS and CDR2 is SASEGT. The J segment lost 7 bases and the V segment lost 7 bases, leaving 10 bases of the junction unmatched. The CDR3 spans 15 residues. The CDR3 is CASKTSGGAGNEQFF. The CDR3, as DNA: TGTGCCAGCAAAACGAGCGGGGGGGCGGGAAATGAGCAGTTCTTC.

The chain uses TRBV2 and TRBJ2-7, with 9 bases lining up with TRBD2. Germline assignment: CDR1 SNHLY and CDR2 FYNNEI. This CDR3 comprises 14 residues. V was clipped by 2 bases and J by 5 bases; unmatched bases: 4. The CDR3 spells CASSELAGRHEQYF. CDR3 in DNA: TGTGCCAGCAGTGAACTAGCGGGAAGACACGAGCAGTACTTC. The whole variable domain, remainder taken from reference TRBV2 and TRBJ2-7, is EPEVTQTPSHQVTQMGQEVILRCVPISNHLYFYWYRQILGQKVEFLVSFYNNEISEKSEIFDDQFSVERPDGSNFTLKIRSTKLEDSAMYFCASSELAGRHEQYFGPGTRLTVT.